This T cell receptor beta chain was captured by sequencing in a study of T cell repertoires in cytomegalovirus infection. Study summary: Public TCR beta signature analysis indicated the presence of both CMV infection and matching HLA type.

TCRdb re-analysed the reads in MiXCR, keeping a single row per CDR3 protein. The data hold a few hundred thousand distinct CDR3 sequences, with approximately 40% observed a single time. As to this clonotype: Its antigen is not known.

Sequenced material: cultured PBMCs, taken from culture after CMV antigen stimulation. This TCR was sampled from a human donor in good health (CMV status not recorded). Some clones in this sample may be carry-over from other donors' samples.

The CDR3 coding sequence is TGTGCCAGCAGTTACTCGACCGGAACCCGTGAAAAACTGTTTTTT. Amino acid sequence: CASSYSTGTREKLFF. This chain uses TRBV6-5 with TRBJ1-4, with unresolved D. The CDR3 spans 15 residues. Per germline, CDR1 MNHEY and CDR2 SVGAGI. Trimming took off 0 bases at V and 7 bases at J, with 12 bases between the two ends.